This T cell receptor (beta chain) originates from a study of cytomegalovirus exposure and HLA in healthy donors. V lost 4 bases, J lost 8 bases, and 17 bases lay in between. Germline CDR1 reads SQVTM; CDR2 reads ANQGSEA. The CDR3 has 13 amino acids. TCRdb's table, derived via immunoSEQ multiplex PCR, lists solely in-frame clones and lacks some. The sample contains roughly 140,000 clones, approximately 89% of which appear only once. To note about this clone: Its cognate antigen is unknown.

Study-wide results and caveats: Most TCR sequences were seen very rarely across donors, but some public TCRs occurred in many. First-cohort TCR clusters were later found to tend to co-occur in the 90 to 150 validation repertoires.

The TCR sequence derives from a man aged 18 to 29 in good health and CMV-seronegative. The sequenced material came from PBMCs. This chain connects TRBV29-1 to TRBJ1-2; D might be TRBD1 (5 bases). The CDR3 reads CSVGQGGLYGYTF. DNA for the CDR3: TGCAGCGTTGGTCAGGGTGGCCTATACGGCTACACCTTC.